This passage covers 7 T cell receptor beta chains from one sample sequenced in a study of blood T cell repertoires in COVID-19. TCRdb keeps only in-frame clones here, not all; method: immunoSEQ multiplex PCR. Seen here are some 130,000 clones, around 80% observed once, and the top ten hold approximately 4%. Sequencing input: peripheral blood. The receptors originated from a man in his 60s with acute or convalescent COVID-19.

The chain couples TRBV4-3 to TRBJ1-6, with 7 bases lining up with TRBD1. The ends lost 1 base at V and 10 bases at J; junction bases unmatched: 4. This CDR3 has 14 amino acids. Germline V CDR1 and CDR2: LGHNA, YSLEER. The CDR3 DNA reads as TGCGCCAGCAGCCAAGCACAGGGGCGGTCACCCCTCCACTTT. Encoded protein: CASSQAQGRSPLHF.

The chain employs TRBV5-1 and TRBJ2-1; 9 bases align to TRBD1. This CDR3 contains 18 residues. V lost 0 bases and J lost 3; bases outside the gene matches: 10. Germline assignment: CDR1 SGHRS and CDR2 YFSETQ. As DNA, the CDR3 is TGCGCCAGCAGCTTGGGTCCCACAACAGGGGGCTACTACAATGAGCAGTTCTTC. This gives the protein CASSLGPTTGGYYNEQFF. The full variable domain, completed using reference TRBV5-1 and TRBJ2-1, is KAGVTQTPRYLIKTRGQQVTLSCSPISGHRSVSWYQQTPGQGLQFLFEYFSETQRNKGNFPGRFSGRQFSNSRSEMNVSTLELGDSALYLCASSLGPTTGGYYNEQFFGPGTRLTVL.

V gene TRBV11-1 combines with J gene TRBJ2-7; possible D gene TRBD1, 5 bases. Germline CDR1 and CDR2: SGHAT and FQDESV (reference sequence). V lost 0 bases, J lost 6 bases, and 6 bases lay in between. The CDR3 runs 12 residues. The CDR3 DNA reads TGTGCCAGCAGCTTAGCCCAGGGCGAGCAGTACTTC. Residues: CASSLAQGEQYF.

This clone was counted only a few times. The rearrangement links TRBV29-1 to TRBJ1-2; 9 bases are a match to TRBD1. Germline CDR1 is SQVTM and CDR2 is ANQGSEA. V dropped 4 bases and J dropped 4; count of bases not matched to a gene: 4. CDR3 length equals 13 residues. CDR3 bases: TGCAGCGTTGGGACAGGGGTCGGCTATGGCTACACCTTC. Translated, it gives CSVGTGVGYGYTF.

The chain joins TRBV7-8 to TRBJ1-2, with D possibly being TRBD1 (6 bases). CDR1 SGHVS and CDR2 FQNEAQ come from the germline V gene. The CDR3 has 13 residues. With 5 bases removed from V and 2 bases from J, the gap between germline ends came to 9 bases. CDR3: CASSGDINYGYTF. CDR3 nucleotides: TGTGCCAGCAGCGGGGACATAAACTATGGCTACACCTTC.

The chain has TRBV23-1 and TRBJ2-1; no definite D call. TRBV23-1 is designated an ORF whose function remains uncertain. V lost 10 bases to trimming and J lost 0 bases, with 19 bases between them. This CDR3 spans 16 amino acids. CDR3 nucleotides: TGCGCCACCTCAACCGATGGCGGTAGCTCCTACAATGAGCAGTTCTTC. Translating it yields CATSTDGGSSYNEQFF.

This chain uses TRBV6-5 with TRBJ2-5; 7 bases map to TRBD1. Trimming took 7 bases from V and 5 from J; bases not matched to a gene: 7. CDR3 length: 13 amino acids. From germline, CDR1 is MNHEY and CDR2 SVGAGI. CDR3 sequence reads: CASNPTGMETQYF. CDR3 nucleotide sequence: TGTGCCAGCAACCCGACAGGGATGGAGACCCAGTACTTC.